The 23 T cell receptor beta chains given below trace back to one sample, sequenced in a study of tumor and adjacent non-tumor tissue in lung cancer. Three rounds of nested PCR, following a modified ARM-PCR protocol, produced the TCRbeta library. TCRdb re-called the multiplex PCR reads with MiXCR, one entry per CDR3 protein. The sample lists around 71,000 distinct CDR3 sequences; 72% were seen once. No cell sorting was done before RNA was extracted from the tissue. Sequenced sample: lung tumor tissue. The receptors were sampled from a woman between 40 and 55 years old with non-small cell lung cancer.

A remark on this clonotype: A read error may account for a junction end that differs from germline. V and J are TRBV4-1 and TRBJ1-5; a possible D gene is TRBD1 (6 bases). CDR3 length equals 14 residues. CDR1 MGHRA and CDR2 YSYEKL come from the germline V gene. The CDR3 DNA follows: TGTGCCAGCAGCCCATATGGGGGCAATCAGTCCCAGCATTTT. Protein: CASSPYGGNQSQHF.

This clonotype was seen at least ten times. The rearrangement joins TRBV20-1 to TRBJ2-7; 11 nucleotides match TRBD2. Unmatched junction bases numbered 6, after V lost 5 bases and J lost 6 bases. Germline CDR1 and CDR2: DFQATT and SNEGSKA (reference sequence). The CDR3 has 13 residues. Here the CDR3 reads CSAAVAGGPEQYF. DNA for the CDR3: TGCAGTGCTGCAGTAGCGGGGGGGCCCGAGCAGTACTTC.

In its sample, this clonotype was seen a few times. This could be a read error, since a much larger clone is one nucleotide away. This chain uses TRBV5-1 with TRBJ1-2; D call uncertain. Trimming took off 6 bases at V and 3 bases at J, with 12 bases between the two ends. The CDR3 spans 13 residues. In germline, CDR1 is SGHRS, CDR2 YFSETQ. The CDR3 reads CASIIGADYGYTF. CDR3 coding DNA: TGCGCCAGCATCATCGGAGCAGACTATGGCTACACCTTC.

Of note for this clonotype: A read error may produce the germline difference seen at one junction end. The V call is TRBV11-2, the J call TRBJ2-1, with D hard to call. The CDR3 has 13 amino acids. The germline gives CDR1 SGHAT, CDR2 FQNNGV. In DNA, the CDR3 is TGTGCGAGCAGTATAGACTGCTACAATGAGCAGTTCTTC. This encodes CASSIDCYNEQFF.

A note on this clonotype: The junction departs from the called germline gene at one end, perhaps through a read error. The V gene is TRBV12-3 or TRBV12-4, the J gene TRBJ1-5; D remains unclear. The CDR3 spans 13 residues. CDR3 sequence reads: CASSSYLYQTQHF. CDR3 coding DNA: TGTGCCAGTAGTTCCTATCTCTATCAGACCCAGCATTTT.

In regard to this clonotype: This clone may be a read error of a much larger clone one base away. The CDR3 region has the DNA TGTGTCAGCAGCCGACAGCGGGAGTGGAGTCAGGAGCAGTTCTTC. This sequence encodes CVSSRQREWSQEQFF. The V call is TRBV7-8, the J call TRBJ2-1; 8 nucleotides match TRBD2. Germline V gene lookup returns CDR1 SGHVS and CDR2 FQNEAQ. This CDR3 is built from 15 residues.

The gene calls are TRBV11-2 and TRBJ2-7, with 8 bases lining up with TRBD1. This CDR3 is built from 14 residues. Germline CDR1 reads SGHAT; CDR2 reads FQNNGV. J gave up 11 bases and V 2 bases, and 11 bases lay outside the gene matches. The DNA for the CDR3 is TGTGCCAGCAGCTTAAGGAGCTCAGGACAGGGAAAGTACTTC. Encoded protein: CASSLRSSGQGKYF.

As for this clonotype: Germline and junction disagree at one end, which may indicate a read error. The CDR3 DNA sequence: TGTGCCAGAAGTGCGGACAGGGAAACAGATACGCATTATTTT. This codes for CARSADRETDTHYF. V gene TRBV6-4 combines with J gene TRBJ2-3, with 8 positions matching TRBD1. Germline-derived CDR1 and CDR2 are MRHNA and SNTAGT. This CDR3 contains 14 residues.

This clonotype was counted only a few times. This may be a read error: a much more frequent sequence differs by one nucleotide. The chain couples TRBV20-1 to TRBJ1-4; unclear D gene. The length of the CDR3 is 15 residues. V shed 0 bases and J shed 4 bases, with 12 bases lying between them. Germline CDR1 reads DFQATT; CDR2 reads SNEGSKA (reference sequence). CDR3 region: CSARDPWGFNEKLFF. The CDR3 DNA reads TGCAGTGCTAGAGATCCGTGGGGATTTAATGAAAAACTGTTTTTT.

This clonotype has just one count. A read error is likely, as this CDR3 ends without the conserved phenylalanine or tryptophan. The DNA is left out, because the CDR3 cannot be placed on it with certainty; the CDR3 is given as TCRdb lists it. The CDR3 is CASSPTGWANQPQRS. The rearrangement joins TRBV6-5 to TRBJ1-5; the D call TRBD1 from the table was never checked on the DNA. CDR1 and CDR2 from the germline V gene are MNHEY and SVGAGI. The CDR3 length is 15 residues, termini included.

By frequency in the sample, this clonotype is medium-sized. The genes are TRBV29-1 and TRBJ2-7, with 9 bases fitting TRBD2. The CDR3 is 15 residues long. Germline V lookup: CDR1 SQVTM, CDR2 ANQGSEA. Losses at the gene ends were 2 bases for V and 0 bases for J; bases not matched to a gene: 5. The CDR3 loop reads CSVEFAGGSSYEQYF. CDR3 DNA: TGCAGCGTTGAATTTGCGGGGGGGAGCTCCTACGAGCAGTACTTC.

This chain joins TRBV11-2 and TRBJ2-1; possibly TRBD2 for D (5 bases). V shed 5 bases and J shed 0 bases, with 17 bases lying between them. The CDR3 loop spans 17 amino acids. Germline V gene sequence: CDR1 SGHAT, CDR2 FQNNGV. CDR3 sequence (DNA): TGTGCCAGCAGCAATAGGATTAGCGAGAGCTCCTACAATGAGCAGTTCTTC. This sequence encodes CASSNRISESSYNEQFF.

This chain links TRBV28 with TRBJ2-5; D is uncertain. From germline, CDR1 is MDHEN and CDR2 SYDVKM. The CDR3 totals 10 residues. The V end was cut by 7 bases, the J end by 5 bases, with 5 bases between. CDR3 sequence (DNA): TGTGCCAGCACTCGGGAGACCCAGTACTTC. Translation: CASTRETQYF. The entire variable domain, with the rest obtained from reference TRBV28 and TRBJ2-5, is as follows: DVKVTQSSRYLVKRTGEKVFLECVQDMDHENMFWYRQDPGLGLRLIYFSYDVKMKEKGDIPEGYSVSREKKERFSLILESASTNQTSMYLCASTRETQYFGPGTRLLVL.

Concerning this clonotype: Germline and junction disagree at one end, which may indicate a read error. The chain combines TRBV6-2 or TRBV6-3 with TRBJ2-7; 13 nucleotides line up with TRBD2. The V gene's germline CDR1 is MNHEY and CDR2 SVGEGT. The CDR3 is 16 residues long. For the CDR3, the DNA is TGTGCCAGCACCGGCAAGGGGGGACTAGCGGGAAACGAGCAGTGCTTC. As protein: CASTGKGGLAGNEQCF.

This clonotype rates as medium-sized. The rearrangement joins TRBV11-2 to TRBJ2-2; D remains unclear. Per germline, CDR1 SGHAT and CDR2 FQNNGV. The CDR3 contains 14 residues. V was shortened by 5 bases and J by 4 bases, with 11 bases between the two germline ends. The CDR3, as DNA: TGTGCCAGCAGCCCATTGACGGGCACCGGGGAGCTGTTTTTT. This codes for CASSPLTGTGELFF.

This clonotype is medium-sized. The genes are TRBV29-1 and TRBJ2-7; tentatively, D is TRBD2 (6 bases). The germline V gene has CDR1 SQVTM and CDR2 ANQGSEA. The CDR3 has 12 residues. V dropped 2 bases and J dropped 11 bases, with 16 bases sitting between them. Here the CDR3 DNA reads TGCAGCGTTGAAAGAGGGTCGGGACTGAAGTACTTC. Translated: CSVERGSGLKYF.

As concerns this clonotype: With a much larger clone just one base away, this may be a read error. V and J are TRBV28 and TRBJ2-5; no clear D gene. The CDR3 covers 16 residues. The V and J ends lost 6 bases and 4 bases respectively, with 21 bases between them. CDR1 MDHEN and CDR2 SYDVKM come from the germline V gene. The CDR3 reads CASRFLTGSSGETQYF. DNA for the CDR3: TGTGCCAGCAGATTTCTAACCGGTAGTTCGGGAGAGACCCAGTACTTC.

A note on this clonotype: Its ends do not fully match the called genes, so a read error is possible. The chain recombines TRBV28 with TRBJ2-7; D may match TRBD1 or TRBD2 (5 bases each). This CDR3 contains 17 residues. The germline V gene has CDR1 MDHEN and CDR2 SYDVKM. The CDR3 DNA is TGTGCCATCCCCGTTAAGGGAAATGACGGGGACCCTTATGAGCGGTACTTC. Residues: CAIPVKGNDGDPYERYF.

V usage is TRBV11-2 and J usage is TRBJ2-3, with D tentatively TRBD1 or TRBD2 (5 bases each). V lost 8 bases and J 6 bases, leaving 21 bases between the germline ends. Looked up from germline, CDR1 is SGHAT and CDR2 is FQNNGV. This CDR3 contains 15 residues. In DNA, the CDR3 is TGTGCCAGCGTGGGGGACGTGGGGTGTGGGGATACGCAGTATTTT. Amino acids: CASVGDVGCGDTQYF. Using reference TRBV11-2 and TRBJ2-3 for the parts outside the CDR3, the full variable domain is EAGVAQSPRYKIIEKRQSVAFWCNPISGHATLYWYQQILGQGPKLLIQFQNNGVVDDSQLPKDRFSAERLKGVDSTLKIQPAKLEDSAVYLCASVGDVGCGDTQYFGPGTRLTVL.

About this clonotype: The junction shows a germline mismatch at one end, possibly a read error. The CDR3, as DNA: TGTACCAGCAGCTCACGGGTCACAGATACGCAGTATTTT. Amino acid sequence: CTSSSRVTDTQYF. This chain connects TRBV13 to TRBJ2-3; D gene uncertain. CDR3 length equals 13 residues. Germline V CDR1 and CDR2: PRHDT, FYEKMQ (reference sequence).

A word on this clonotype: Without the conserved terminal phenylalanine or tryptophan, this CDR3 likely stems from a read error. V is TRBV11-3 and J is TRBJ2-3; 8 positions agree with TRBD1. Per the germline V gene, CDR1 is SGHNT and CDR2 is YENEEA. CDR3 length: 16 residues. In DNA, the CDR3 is TGTGCCAACAGCCTTCGAACAGGGGGAAGAATAGATACGCAGTATTTA. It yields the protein CANSLRTGGRIDTQYL.

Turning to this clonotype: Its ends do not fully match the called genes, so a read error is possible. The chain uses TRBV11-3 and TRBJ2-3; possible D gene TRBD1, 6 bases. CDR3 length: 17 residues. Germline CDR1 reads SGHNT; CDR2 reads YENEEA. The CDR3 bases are TGTGTCAGCAGCTTAGAGGGGGTAATAGCCCCCACAGATACGCAATATTTT. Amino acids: CVSSLEGVIAPTDTQYF.

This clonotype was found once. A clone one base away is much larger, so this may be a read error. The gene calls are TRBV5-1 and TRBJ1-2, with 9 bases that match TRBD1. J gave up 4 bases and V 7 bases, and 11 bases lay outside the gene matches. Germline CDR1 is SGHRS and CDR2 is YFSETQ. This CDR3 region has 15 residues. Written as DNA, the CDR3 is TGCGCCAGCGGCCAAAACCCGGACAGGGGCTATGGCTACACCTTC. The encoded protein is CASGQNPDRGYGYTF.